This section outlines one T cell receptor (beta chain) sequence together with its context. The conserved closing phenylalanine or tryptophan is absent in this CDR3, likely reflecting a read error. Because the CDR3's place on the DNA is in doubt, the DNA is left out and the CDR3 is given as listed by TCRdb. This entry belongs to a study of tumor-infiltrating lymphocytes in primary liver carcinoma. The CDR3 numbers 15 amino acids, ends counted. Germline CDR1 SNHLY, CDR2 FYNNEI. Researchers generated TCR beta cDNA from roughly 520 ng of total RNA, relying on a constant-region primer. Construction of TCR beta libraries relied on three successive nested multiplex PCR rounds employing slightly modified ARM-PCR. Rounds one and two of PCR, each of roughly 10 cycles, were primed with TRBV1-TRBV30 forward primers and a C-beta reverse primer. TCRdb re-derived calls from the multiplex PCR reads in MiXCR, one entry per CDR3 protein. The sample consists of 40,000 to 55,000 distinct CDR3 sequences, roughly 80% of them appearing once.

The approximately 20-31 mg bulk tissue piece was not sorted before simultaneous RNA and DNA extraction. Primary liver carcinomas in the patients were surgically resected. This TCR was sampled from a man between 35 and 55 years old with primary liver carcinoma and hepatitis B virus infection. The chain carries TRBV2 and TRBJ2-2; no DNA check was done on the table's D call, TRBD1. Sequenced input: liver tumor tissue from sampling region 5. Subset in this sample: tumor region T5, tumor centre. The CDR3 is CASSPTVSNTGELYL.